One TCR beta chain is described in this entry. Clones were read by immunoSEQ multiplex PCR, and TCRdb kept only the in-frame ones, dropping some. The table lists 95,000 to 150,000 clones, about 80% of them singletons. The source of the sample is a study of blood T cell repertoires in COVID-19. V was clipped by 1 base and J by 4 bases, with 7 bases between them. Germline V gene data show CDR1 as MNHNS and CDR2 as SASEGT. CDR3 length: 13 amino acids. The chain is built from TRBV6-1 and TRBJ1-2; D ambiguous. This TCR derives from a woman between 45 and 60 years old with acute or convalescent COVID-19. The sample taken for sequencing was peripheral blood. This CDR3 is CASSEGQTYGYTF. Written as DNA, the CDR3 is TGTGCCAGCAGTGAAGGACAAACCTATGGCTACACCTTC.